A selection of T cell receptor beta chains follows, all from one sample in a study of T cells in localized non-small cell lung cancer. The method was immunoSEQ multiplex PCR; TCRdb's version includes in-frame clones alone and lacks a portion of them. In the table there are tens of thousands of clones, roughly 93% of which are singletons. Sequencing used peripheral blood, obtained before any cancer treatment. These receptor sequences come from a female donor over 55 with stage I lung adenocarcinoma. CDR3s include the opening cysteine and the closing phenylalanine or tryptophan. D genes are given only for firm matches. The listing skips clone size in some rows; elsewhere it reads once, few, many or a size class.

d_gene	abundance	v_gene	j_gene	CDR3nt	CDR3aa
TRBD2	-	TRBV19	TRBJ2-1	TGTGCCAGTAGTACCATTAGCGGGAGCTACAATGAGCAGTTCTTC	CASSTISGSYNEQFF
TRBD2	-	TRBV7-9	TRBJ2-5	TGTGCCAGCTCCCGGGGGGGGCAGACCCAGTACTTC	CASSRGGQTQYF
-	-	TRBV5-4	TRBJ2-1	TGTGCCAGCAGCGCCAGATCCACGACTTTAAACAATGAGCAGTTCTTC	CASSARSTTLNNEQFF
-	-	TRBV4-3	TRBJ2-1	TGCGCCAGCAGCCCCGAGGGGAGCTCCTACAATGAGCAGTTCTTC	CASSPEGSSYNEQFF
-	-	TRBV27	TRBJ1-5	TGTGCCAGCAGTTTTGGTTACAATAGCAATCAGCCCCAGCATTTT	CASSFGYNSNQPQHF
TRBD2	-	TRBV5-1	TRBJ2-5	TGCGCCAGCAGCCCGTTGACTAGCGGCAAAGAGACCCAGTACTTC	CASSPLTSGKETQYF
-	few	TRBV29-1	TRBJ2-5	TGCAGCGTTGAAGGGTCGAGAGAGACCCAGTACTTC	CSVEGSRETQYF
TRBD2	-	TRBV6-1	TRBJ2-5	TGTGCCAGCAAAGCGGGGGACCGGGAGACCCAGTACTTC	CASKAGDRETQYF
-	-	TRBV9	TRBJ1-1	TGTGCCAGCAGCGTCTCGGGGCAGCTCATGAACACTGAAGCTTTCTTT	CASSVSGQLMNTEAFF
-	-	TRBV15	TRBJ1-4	TGTGCCACCAGCCGCTCGAAAGAGTTAGCAGATAATGAAAAACTGTTTTTT	CATSRSKELADNEKLFF
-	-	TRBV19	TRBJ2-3	TGTGCCAGTAGTATAGGTCAAACAGATACGCAGTATTTT	CASSIGQTDTQYF
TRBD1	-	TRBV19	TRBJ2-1	TGTGCCACCGCACGGGACAGGGGTAGCAATGAGCAGTTCTTC	CATARDRGSNEQFF
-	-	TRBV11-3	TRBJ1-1	TGTGCCAGCAGCTCGAGGGGGGGGAACACTGAAGCTTTCTTT	CASSSRGGNTEAFF
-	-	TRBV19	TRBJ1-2	TGTGCCAGTAGGATCCCGAGGGGGGGAGCTAACTATGGCTACACCTTC	CASRIPRGGANYGYTF
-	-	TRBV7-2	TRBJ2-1	TGTGCCAGCAGAGCCCAGGGGCTGGCTACTGAGCAGTTCTTC	CASRAQGLATEQFF
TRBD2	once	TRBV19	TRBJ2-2	TGTGCCAGTAGTATTCGGACTAGCGGGGGGACATCACGTTCCACCGGGGAGCTGTTTTTT	CASSIRTSGGTSRSTGELFF
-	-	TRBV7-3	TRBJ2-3	TGTGCCAGCAGCCTCCAGACTGGAGGCGATACGCAGTATTTT	CASSLQTGGDTQYF
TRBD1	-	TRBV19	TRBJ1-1	TGTGCCAGTAAAACAGGGGAGACTGAAGCTTTCTTT	CASKTGETEAFF
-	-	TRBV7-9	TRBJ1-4	TGTGCCAGCAGCTTAAGCAACGGACCGATAGAAAAACTGTTTTTT	CASSLSNGPIEKLFF
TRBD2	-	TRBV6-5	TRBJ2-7	TGTGCCAGCAGTCGGACTAGCGGGCTCTACGAGCAGTACTTC	CASSRTSGLYEQYF
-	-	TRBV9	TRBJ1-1	TGTGCCAGCAGCGTAGGGCGGAAGAACACTGAAGCTTTCTTT	CASSVGRKNTEAFF
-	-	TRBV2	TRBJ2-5	TGTGCCAGCAGTTCTCAGGGGACTTATAAAGAGACCCAGTACTTC	CASSSQGTYKETQYF
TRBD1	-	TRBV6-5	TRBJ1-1	TGTGCCAGCAGTTACTCGACAGGGGCGATGAACACTGAAGCTTTCTTT	CASSYSTGAMNTEAFF
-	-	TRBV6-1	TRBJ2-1	TGTGCCAGCAGCCGGACAGTCAATGAGCAGTTCTTC	CASSRTVNEQFF
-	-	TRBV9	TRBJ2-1	TGTGCCAGCAGCGTGTTCACCCCGGGTAATGAGCAGTTCTTC	CASSVFTPGNEQFF
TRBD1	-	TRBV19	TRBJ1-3	TGTGCCAGTAGGACAGGGGAAGCCGGAAACACCATATATTTT	CASRTGEAGNTIYF
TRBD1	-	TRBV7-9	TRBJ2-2	TGTGCCAGCAGCTTACCCGCTATCCGGGACAGGGGGGACACCGGGGAGCTGTTTTTT	CASSLPAIRDRGDTGELFF
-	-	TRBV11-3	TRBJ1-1	TGTGCCAGCAGCTCGGACGGGAGGAACACTGAAGCTTTCTTT	CASSSDGRNTEAFF
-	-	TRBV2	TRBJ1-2	TGTGCCAGCAGTACGTCTAACTATGGCTACACCTTC	CASSTSNYGYTF
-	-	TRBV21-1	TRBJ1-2	TGTGCCAGCAGCCTTATACCGGGACGGCAACATAACTATGGCTACACCTTC	CASSLIPGRQHNYGYTF
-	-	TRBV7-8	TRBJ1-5	TGTGCCAGCAGCCTGGGGGCTAGGAGCAATCAGCCCCAGCATTTT	CASSLGARSNQPQHF
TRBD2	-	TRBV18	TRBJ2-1	TGTGCCAGCTCACCCCCGGGACTAGCGGGGGGCCTCAATGAGCAGTTCTTC	CASSPPGLAGGLNEQFF
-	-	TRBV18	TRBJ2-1	TGTGCCAGCTCACCTCCTGAATTTGGGACATTAGGAAACAATGAGCAGTTCTTC	CASSPPEFGTLGNNEQFF
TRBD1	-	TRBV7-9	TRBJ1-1	TGTGCCAGCAGCTTACAGGGGGCTGAAGGTATCACTGAAGCTTTCTTT	CASSLQGAEGITEAFF
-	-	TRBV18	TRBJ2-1	TGTGCCAGCTCACCACCCTCTGGGGTGGGGAGTTACAATGAGCAGTTCTTC	CASSPPSGVGSYNEQFF
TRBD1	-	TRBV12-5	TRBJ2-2	TGTGCTAGTGGTTTGGCCCCCGGGACAGGGCGTTTCTCCGGGGAGCTGTTTTTT	CASGLAPGTGRFSGELFF
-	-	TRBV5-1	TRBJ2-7	TGCGCCAGCAGCACCGACAGTCCCTACGAGCAGTACTTC	CASSTDSPYEQYF
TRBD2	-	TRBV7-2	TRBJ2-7	TGTGCCAGCAGCTTAGTGGGCGGGGGGAAATACGAGCAGTACTTC	CASSLVGGGKYEQYF
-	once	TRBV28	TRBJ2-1	TGTGCCAGCAGTACCCCCGGGACTCCTGACAATGAGCAGTTCTTC	CASSTPGTPDNEQFF
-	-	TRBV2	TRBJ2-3	TGTGCCAGCTCCTTGGTTGCAGATACGCAGTATTTT	CASSLVADTQYF
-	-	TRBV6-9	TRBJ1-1	TGTGCCAGCAGTTACTCGATGGAGGCTTTCTTT	CASSYSMEAFF
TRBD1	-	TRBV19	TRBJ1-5	TGTGCCAGTAGTCCTCAAGACAGGGGCCTAAATCAGCCCCAGCATTTT	CASSPQDRGLNQPQHF